Shown below are 21 T cell receptor beta chains from a single sample sequenced in a study of tumor and adjacent non-tumor tissue in lung cancer. A modified ARM-PCR protocol with three rounds of nested PCR amplified TCRbeta. MiXCR, applied by TCRdb to the multiplex PCR reads, yields one record per CDR3 protein. This table holds about 140,000 distinct CDR3 sequences, around 67% found once. RNA was extracted from bulk tissue without any cell sorting. Specimen: lung tumor tissue. These receptors all stem from a man in his fifties or sixties with small cell lung cancer.

DNA for the CDR3: TGTGCCAGCAGGGGGACAAGGGCCCATAATCAGCCCCAGCATTTT. Its translation: CASRGTRAHNQPQHF. The chain is built from TRBV28 and TRBJ1-5, with D perhaps TRBD1 (6 bases). The CDR3 contains 15 residues. Between the trimmed V and J ends, which lost 6 bases and 4 bases, there was a span of 16 bases. Germline values: CDR1 MDHEN, CDR2 SYDVKM. The whole variable domain, filled in from reference TRBV28 and TRBJ1-5, reads DVKVTQSSRYLVKRTGEKVFLECVQDMDHENMFWYRQDPGLGLRLIYFSYDVKMKEKGDIPEGYSVSREKKERFSLILESASTNQTSMYLCASRGTRAHNQPQHFGDGTRLSIL.

This clonotype occurred a few times. The chain employs TRBV6-5 and TRBJ2-7; D possibly corresponds to TRBD2 (8 bases). In germline, CDR1 is MNHEY, CDR2 SVGAGI. The CDR3 extends over 15 amino acids. The CDR3 nucleotides are TGTGCTAGCAGGGGGGGACTAGTGCCAGGCTACGAGCAGTACGTC. It encodes CASRGGLVPGYEQYV.

In the case of this clonotype: A much bigger clone sits one base away, suggesting this may be a read error. V gene TRBV6-5 combines with J gene TRBJ1-1; D remains ambiguous. V was trimmed by 6 bases and J by 10 bases, leaving 15 bases between them. Germline lookup yields CDR1 MNHEY and CDR2 SVGAGI. The CDR3 covers 12 residues. The CDR3 region has the DNA TGTGCCAGCAGAACATTAGCGATGGGAGCTTTCTTT. Amino acid sequence: CASRTLAMGAFF.

This clonotype was detected only a few times. This chain links TRBV28 with TRBJ2-6, with unresolved D. The CDR3 contains 16 residues. Trimming removed 9 bases at V and 4 bases at J, with 19 bases between. CDR1 is MDHEN, CDR2 SYDVKM, per germline. CDR3 sequence reads: CASSPHSGRGANVLTF. The CDR3, as DNA: TGTGCCAGTAGTCCCCATAGTGGTAGAGGGGCCAACGTCCTGACTTTC.

Of note for this clonotype: A much larger clone lies a single base off, so this may be a read error. The V and J genes are TRBV6-2 or TRBV6-3 and TRBJ2-1; tentatively, D is TRBD1 (5 bases). The V end lost 0 bases, the J end lost 3 bases, and 15 bases lay between the germline ends. The CDR3 length is 17 residues. CDR1 is MNHEY, CDR2 SVGEGT, per germline. CDR3 bases: TGTGCCAGCAGTTACTCCCCTCCATGGGGCCTCTACAATGAGCAGTTCTTC. As protein: CASSYSPPWGLYNEQFF.

Remarks on this clonotype: A much larger clone lies one base from this, so it may be a read error. The genes are TRBV6-6 and TRBJ2-1, with a possible D match to TRBD1 (5 bases). The germline V and J ends were trimmed by 2 bases and 7 bases, with 9 bases remaining between them. The CDR3 loop spans 13 amino acids. Germline V gives CDR1 MNHNY, CDR2 SVGAGI (reference sequence). This CDR3 reads CASSYLKGNEQFF. CDR3 in DNA: TGTGCCAGCAGTTACCTCAAGGGGAATGAGCAGTTCTTC.

By share of the sample, this clonotype is medium-sized. The genes are TRBV20-1 and TRBJ2-1; 7 bases agree with TRBD2. Per germline, CDR1 DFQATT and CDR2 SNEGSKA (reference sequence). V was pared by 5 bases and J by 8 bases, with 6 bases of the junction left unmatched. The CDR3 sequence is 12 residues long. The CDR3 DNA sequence: TGCAGTGCTGGGACCCGGGAGGATGAGCAGTTCTTC. It is translated as CSAGTREDEQFF.

This clonotype turned up a few times. The rearrangement joins TRBV29-1 to TRBJ1-2, with 11 bases identical to TRBD1. The junction had 9 bases not matched to a gene; V was cut back by 2 bases and J by 10 bases. CDR1 is SQVTM and CDR2 is ANQGSEA in the germline V gene. The CDR3 totals 14 residues. CDR3 loop: CSVESGQGARHYTF. The CDR3 coding sequence is TGCAGCGTTGAATCCGGACAGGGGGCGCGTCACTACACCTTC. Full variable domain (outside the CDR3, taken from reference TRBV29-1 and TRBJ1-2): SAVISQKPSRDICQRGTSLTIQCQVDSQVTMMFWYRQQPGQSLTLIATANQGSEATYESGFVIDKFPISRPNLTFSTLTVSNMSPEDSSIYLCSVESGQGARHYTFGSGTRLTVV.

This chain uses TRBV7-9 with TRBJ1-2; the D is unclear. Germline CDR1 is SEHNR and CDR2 is FQNEAQ (reference sequence). V lost 2 bases and J 4 bases, leaving 11 bases between the germline ends. This CDR3 contains 14 residues. CDR3 region: CASSLHTDRYGYTF. The CDR3 DNA is TGTGCCAGCAGCTTACACACAGACCGCTATGGCTACACCTTC.

The chain couples TRBV19 to TRBJ2-1, with 9 positions matching TRBD2. The CDR3 has 15 residues. V shed 3 bases and J 8 bases; nucleotides not matched to a gene: 8. CDR1 LNHDA and CDR2 SQIVND come from the germline V gene (reference sequence). CDR3 nucleotide sequence: TGTGCCAGTAGTATTAGCGGGAGCGTATACGATGAGCAGTTCTTC. As protein: CASSISGSVYDEQFF.

Note on this clonotype: A much larger clone differs from this one at a single base, so this may be a read error. No conserved phenylalanine or tryptophan ends this CDR3, so it is likely a read error. The V call is TRBV4-2, the J call TRBJ1-2; tentative D call: TRBD1 (6 bases). From germline, CDR1 is LGHNA and CDR2 YNFKEQ. Trimming removed 4 bases from V and 0 bases from J, with 12 bases in between. This CDR3 has 15 residues. The CDR3: CASSPRDTSNYGYTL. For the CDR3, the DNA is TGTGCCAGCAGCCCCCGGGACACATCTAACTATGGCTACACCTTA.

As concerns this clonotype: A read error is possible here, since a much larger clone lies one base away. This chain connects TRBV10-3 to TRBJ2-2; D might be TRBD2 (5 bases). V lost 0 bases, J lost 7 bases, and 15 bases lay in between. Looked up from germline, CDR1 is ENHRY and CDR2 is SYGVKD. The CDR3 has 16 amino acids. As DNA, the CDR3 is TGTGCCATCAGTGAGTCGACTCAACCTGGAGGCGGGGAGCTGTTTTTT. Translating it yields CAISESTQPGGGELFF.

For this clonotype: A read error may explain this, as a much larger clone is one base away. The chain carries TRBV6-5 and TRBJ2-3, with D perhaps TRBD1 or TRBD2 (5 bases each). This CDR3 contains 16 residues. The germline V gene encodes CDR1 MNHEY and CDR2 SVGAGI. CDR3 nucleotides: TGTGCCATCAGTTACGGGAAGGGGATGGCGGCCGATACGCAGTATTTT. Its protein is CAISYGKGMAADTQYF.

In regard to this clonotype: Possible read error: a much larger clone is one base away. This chain links TRBV6-1 with TRBJ2-5, with 7 bases fitting TRBD2. The CDR3 sequence is 14 residues long. Looked up from germline, CDR1 is MNHNS and CDR2 is SASEGT. CDR3 nucleotide sequence: TGTGCCAGCAGTTACTCCCCTCGGGGGGAGACCCACTACTTC. Its translation: CASSYSPRGETHYF.

V and J are TRBV28 and TRBJ2-1, with 8 bases fitting TRBD1. This CDR3 is 15 amino acids long. From germline, CDR1 is MDHEN and CDR2 SYDVKM. The trim removed 0 bases at V and 2 bases at J, leaving 0 bases unmatched. The CDR3 reads CASSLWTGAYNEQFF. CDR3 DNA: TGTGCCAGCAGTTTATGGACAGGGGCCTACAATGAGCAGTTCTTC.

The chain recombines TRBV5-1 with TRBJ1-2, with D unclear. This CDR3 is 13 amino acids long. CDR1 and CDR2 from the germline V gene are SGHRS and YFSETQ. V dropped 1 base and J dropped 6 bases, with 10 bases sitting between them. The CDR3 sequence: CASSLPGLHGYTF. CDR3 bases: TGCGCCAGCAGCTTGCCTGGACTCCATGGCTACACCTTC.

In regard to this clonotype: One junction end does not reproduce the germline sequence, and a read error may be involved. V usage is TRBV7-9 and J usage is TRBJ2-2; D perhaps matches TRBD2 (5 bases). Germline V CDR1 and CDR2: SEHNR, FQNEAQ (reference sequence). This CDR3 has 16 residues. Here the CDR3 reads CASSGTGVKTTRELFF. The DNA for the CDR3 is TGTGCCAGCAGCGGCACCGGGGTAAAGACCACCAGGGAGCTGTTTTTT.

Note on this clonotype: The junction departs from the called germline gene at one end, perhaps through a read error. The chain recombines TRBV11-3 with TRBJ2-7; a possible D gene is TRBD2 (5 bases). Germline CDR1 reads SGHNT; CDR2 reads YENEEA. The CDR3 has 13 residues. CDR3 residues: CASCLDHGGEQYF. CDR3 sequence (DNA): TGTGCCAGCTGCTTAGATCACGGAGGTGAGCAGTACTTC.

On this clonotype itself: At one end, the junction sequence differs from germline, possibly due to a read error. The chain recombines TRBV12-3 or TRBV12-4 with TRBJ2-1; D could derive from TRBD1 or TRBD2 (5 bases each). CDR3 length: 15 residues. CDR3 residues: CASTRVTASYNEQIF. Written as DNA, the CDR3 is TGTGCCAGCACCCGAGTGACAGCTAGCTACAATGAGCAGATCTTC.

As concerns this clonotype: A single base separates this from a much larger clone, so it may be a read error. This sequence joins TRBV6-1 and TRBJ2-1; 7 bases are shared with TRBD2. Germline values: CDR1 MNHNS, CDR2 SASEGT. The CDR3 has 17 residues. In nucleotides, the CDR3 is TGTGCCAGCAGTGACCTGAAGGCTAGCGGTTCCTACAATGGGCAGTTCTTC. Encoded protein: CASSDLKASGSYNGQFF.

V gene TRBV3-1 combines with J gene TRBJ1-1, with 10 bases matching TRBD1. The CDR3 runs to 12 residues. The germline gives CDR1 LGHDT, CDR2 YNNKEL (reference sequence). The V and J ends lost 1 base and 11 bases, in that order; junction bases with no gene match: 1. DNA of the CDR3: TGTGCCAGCAGCCAAGCGGACAGGGGGGCTTTCTTT. As protein: CASSQADRGAFF.